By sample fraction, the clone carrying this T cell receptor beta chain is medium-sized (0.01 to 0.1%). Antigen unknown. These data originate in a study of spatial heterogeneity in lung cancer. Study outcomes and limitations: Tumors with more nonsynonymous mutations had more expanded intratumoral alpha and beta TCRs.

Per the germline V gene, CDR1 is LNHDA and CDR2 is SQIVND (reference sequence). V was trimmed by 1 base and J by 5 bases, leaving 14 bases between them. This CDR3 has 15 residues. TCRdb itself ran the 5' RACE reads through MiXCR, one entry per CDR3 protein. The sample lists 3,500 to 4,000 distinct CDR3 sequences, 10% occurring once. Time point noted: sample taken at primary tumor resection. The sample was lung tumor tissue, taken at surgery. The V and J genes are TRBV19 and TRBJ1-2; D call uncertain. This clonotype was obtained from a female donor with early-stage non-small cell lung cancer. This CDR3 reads CASSIAGSQRYGYTF. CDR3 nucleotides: TGTGCCAGTAGTATAGCTGGCAGTCAACGTTATGGCTACACCTTC.